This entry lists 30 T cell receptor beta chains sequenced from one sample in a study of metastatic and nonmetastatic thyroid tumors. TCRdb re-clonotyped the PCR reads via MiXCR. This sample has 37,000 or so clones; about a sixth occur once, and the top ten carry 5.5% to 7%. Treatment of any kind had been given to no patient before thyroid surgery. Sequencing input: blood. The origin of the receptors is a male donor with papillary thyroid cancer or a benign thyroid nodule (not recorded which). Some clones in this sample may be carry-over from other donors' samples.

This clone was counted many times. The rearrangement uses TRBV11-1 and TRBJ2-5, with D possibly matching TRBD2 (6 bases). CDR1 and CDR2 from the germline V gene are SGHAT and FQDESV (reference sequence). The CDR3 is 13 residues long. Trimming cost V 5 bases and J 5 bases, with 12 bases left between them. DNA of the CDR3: TGTGCCAGCAGCAGGGACTCCCGGGAGACCCAGTACTTC. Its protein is CASSRDSRETQYF. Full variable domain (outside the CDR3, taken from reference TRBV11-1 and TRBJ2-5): EAEVAQSPRYKITEKSQAVAFWCDPISGHATLYWYRQILGQGPELLVQFQDESVVDDSQLPKDRFSAERLKGVDSTLKIQPAELGDSAMYLCASSRDSRETQYFGPGTRLLVL.

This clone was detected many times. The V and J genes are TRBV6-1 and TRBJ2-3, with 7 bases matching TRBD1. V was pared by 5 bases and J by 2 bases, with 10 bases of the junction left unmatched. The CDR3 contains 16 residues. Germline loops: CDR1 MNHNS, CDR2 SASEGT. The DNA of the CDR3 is TGTGCCAGCAGTTCAACGGAGACAGGGTTCACAGATACGCAGTATTTT. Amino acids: CASSSTETGFTDTQYF.

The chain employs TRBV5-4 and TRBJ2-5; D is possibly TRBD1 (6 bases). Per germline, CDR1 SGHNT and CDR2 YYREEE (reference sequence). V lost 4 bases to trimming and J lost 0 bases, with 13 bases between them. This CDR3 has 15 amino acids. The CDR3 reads CASSRDTTHQETQYF. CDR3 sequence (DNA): TGTGCCAGCAGCCGGGACACAACGCACCAAGAGACCCAGTACTTC.

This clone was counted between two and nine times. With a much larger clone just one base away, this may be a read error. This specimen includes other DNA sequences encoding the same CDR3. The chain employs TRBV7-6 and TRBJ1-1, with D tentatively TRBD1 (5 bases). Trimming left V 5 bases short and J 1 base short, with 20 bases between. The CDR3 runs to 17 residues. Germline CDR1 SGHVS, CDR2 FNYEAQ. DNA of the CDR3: TGTGCCAGCAGCATAAAGCGGAGACAGAGGGAGAACACTGAAGCTTTCTTT. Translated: CASSIKRRQRENTEAFF.

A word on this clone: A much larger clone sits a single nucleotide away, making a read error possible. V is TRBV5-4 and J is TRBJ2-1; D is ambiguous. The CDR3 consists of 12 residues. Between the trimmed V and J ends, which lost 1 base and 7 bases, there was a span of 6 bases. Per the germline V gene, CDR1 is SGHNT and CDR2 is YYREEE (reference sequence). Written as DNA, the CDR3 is TGTGCCAGCAGCTTGACTCAGAATGAGCAGTTCTTC. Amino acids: CASSLTQNEQFF.

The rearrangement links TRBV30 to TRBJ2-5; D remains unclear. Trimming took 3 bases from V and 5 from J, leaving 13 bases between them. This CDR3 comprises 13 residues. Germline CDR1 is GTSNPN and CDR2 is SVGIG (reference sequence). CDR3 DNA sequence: TGTGCCTGGAGCGGGCCCCGGTGGGAGACCCAGTACTTC. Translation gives CAWSGPRWETQYF.

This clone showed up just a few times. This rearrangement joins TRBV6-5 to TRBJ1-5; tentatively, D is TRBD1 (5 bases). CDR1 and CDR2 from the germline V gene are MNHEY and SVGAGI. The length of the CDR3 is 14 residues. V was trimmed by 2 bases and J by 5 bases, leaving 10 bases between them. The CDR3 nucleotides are TGTGCCAGCAGTTACGGGGGAGGTCATCAGCCCCAGCATTTT. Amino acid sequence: CASSYGGGHQPQHF.

In DNA form, the CDR3 reads TGCAGAGGACTAGCGGGGAACAATGAGCAGTTCTTC. Protein: CRGLAGNNEQFF. The chain has TRBV20-1 and TRBJ2-1, with 12 bases that match TRBD2. Germline values: CDR1 DFQATT, CDR2 SNEGSKA (reference sequence). The CDR3 extends over 12 amino acids.

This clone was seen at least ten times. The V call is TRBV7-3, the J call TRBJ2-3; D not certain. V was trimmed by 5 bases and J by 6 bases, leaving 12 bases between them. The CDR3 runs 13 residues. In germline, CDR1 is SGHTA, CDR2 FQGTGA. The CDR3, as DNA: TGTGCCAGCAGCCCCACCCCGGTGGATACGCAGTATTTT. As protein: CASSPTPVDTQYF.

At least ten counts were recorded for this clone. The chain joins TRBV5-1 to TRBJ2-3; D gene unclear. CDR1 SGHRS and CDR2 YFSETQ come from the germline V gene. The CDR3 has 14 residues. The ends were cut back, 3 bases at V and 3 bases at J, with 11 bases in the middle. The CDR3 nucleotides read TGCGCCAGCAGCTCCAGTTTGGGAACAGATACGCAGTATTTT. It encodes CASSSSLGTDTQYF.

The CDR3 sequence: CASSLEIKGISGYTF. The CDR3, as DNA: TGTGCCAGCTCACTAGAGATTAAAGGGATCTCTGGCTACACCTTC. The V and J genes are TRBV18 and TRBJ1-2; no reliable D call. Germline CDR1 is KGHSH and CDR2 is LQKENI. Trimming shortened V by 4 bases and J by 7 bases, and 19 bases separated the two germline ends. The CDR3 loop spans 15 amino acids.

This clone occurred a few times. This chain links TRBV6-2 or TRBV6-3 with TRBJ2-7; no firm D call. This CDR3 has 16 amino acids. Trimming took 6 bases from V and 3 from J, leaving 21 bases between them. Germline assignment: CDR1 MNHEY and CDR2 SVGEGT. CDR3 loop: CASREPYINWGYEQYF. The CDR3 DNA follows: TGTGCCAGCAGGGAGCCCTACATTAACTGGGGCTACGAGCAGTACTTC.

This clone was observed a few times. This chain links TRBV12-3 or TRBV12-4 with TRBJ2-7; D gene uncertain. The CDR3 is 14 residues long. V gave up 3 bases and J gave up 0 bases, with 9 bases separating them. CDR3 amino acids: CASSLRRDSYEQYF. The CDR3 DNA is TGTGCCAGCAGTTTGAGACGAGACTCCTACGAGCAGTACTTC.

The CDR3 nucleotides are TGTGCCATCATTCGAATCCCGGACGGGAACACTGAAGCTTTCTTT. It translates to CAIIRIPDGNTEAFF. V gene TRBV10-3 combines with J gene TRBJ1-1; the D is unclear. Germline CDR1 reads ENHRY; CDR2 reads SYGVKD. Trimming removed 7 bases from V and 1 base from J, with 16 bases in between. The length of the CDR3 is 15 residues.

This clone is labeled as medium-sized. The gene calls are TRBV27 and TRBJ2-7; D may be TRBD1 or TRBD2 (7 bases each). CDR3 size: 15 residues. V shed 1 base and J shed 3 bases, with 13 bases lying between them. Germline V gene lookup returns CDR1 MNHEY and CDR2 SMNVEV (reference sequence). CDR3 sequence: CASSLWSGDSYEQYF. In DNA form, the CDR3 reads TGTGCCAGCAGTTTATGGAGCGGGGACAGCTACGAGCAGTACTTC.

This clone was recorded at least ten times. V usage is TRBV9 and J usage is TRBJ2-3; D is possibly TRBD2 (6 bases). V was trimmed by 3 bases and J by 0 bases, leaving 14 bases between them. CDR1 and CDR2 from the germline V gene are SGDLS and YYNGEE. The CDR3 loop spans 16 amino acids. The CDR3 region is CASSARGYSSTDTQYF. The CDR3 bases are TGTGCCAGCAGCGCTCGGGGGTATTCTAGCACAGATACGCAGTATTTT. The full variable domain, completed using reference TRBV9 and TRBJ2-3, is DSGVTQTPKHLITATGQRVTLRCSPRSGDLSVYWYQQSLDQGLQFLIQYYNGEERAKGNILERFSAQQFPDLHSELNLSSLELGDSALYFCASSARGYSSTDTQYFGPGTRLTVL.

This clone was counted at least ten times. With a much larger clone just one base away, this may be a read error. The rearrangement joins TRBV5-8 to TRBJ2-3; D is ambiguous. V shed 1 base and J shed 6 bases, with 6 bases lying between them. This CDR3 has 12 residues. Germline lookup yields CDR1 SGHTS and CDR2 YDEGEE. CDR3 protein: CASSLNTDTQYF. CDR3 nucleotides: TGTGCCAGCAGCTTGAACACGGATACGCAGTATTTT.

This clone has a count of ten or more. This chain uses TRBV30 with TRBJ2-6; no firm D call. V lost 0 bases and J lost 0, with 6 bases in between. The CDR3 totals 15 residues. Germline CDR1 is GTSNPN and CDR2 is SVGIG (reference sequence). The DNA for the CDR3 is TGTGCCTGGAGTGTAACGTTCTCTGGGGCCAACGTCCTGACTTTC. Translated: CAWSVTFSGANVLTF.

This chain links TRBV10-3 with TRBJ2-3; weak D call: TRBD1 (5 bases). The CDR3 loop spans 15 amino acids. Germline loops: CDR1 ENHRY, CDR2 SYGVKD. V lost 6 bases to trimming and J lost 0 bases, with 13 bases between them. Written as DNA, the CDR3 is TGTGCCATCAGAGACAGCGTATCTAGCACAGATACGCAGTATTTT. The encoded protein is CAIRDSVSSTDTQYF.

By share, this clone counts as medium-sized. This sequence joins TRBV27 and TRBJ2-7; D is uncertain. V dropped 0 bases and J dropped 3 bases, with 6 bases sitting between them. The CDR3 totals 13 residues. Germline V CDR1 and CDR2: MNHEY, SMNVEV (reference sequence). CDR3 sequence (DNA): TGTGCCAGCAGTTTATCCGAATACTACGAGCAGTACTTC. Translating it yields CASSLSEYYEQYF.

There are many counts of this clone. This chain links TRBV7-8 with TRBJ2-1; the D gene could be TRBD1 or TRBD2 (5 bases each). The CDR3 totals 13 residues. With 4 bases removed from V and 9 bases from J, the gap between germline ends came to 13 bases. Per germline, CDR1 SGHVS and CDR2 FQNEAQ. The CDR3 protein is CASSSRDAGEQFF. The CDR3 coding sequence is TGTGCCAGCAGCTCTCGGGACGCCGGTGAGCAGTTCTTC.

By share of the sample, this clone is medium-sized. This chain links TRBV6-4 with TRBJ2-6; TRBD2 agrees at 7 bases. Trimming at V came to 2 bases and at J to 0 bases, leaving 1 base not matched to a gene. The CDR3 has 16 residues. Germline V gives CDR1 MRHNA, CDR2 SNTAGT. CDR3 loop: CASSDGGGSGANVLTF. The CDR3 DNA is TGTGCCAGCAGTGACGGGGGGGGCTCTGGGGCCAACGTCCTGACTTTC.

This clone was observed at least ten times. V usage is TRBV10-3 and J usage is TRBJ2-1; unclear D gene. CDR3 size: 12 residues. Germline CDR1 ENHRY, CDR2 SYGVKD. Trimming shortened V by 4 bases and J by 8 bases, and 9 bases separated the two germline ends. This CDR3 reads CAISAADDEQFF. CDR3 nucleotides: TGTGCCATCAGTGCGGCCGACGATGAGCAGTTCTTC.

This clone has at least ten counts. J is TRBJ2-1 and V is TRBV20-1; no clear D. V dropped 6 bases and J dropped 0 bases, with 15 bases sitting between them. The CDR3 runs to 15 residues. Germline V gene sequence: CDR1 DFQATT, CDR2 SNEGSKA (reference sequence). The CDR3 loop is CSARLAVSSYNEQFF. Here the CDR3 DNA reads TGCAGTGCAAGACTCGCGGTGAGCTCCTACAATGAGCAGTTCTTC.

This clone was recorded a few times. The CDR3 is CSASGGASDTQYF. The CDR3 DNA follows: TGCAGTGCTAGCGGGGGGGCCTCAGATACGCAGTATTTT. V gene TRBV20-1 combines with J gene TRBJ2-3; 8 nucleotides line up with TRBD2. With 3 bases clipped from V and 4 bases from J, the junction kept 3 bases outside the gene matches. Germline CDR1 DFQATT, CDR2 SNEGSKA (reference sequence). The CDR3 is 13 amino acids.

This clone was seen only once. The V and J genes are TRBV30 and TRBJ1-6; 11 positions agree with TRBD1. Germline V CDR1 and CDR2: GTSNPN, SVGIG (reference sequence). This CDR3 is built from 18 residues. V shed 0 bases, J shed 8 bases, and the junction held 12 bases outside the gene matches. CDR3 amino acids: CAWSVPPRRTGGYSPLHF. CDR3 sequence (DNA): TGTGCCTGGAGTGTACCCCCTCGGAGGACAGGGGGCTATTCACCCCTCCACTTT.

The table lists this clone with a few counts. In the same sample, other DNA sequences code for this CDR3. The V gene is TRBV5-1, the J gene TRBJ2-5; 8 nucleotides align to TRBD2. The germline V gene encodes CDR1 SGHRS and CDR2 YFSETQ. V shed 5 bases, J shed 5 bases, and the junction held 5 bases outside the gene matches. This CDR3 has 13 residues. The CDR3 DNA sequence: TGCGCCAGCAGTGACGGGGGGGTTGAGACCCAGTACTTC. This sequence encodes CASSDGGVETQYF.

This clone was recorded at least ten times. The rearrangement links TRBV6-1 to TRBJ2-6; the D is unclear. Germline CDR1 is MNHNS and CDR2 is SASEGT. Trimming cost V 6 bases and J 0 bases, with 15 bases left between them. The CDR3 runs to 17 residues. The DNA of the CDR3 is TGTGCCAGCAGCATCTCTTCCGACCACTCTGGGGCCAACGTCCTGACTTTC. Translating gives CASSISSDHSGANVLTF.

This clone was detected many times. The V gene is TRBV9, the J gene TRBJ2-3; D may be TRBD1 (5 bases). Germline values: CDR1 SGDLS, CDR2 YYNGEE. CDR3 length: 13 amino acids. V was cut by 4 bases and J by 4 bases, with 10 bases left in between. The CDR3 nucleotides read TGTGCCAGCAGCCCGGACACGCCAGATACGCAGTATTTT. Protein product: CASSPDTPDTQYF.

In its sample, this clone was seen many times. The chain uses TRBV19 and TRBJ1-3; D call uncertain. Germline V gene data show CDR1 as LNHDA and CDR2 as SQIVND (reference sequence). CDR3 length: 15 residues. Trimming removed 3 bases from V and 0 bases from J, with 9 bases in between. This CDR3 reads CASSIGRVSGNTIYF. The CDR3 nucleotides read TGTGCCAGTAGTATCGGACGGGTCTCTGGAAACACCATATATTTT.